This TCR beta chain came from a study of blood T cells in healthy people across ages (dated by TCRdb to 2014 to 2015). As for the study more broadly: In model experiments, template switching captured about one uniquely barcoded TCR beta cDNA molecule for every two T cells. The study measured age-related changes in TCR beta repertoire diversity using deep sequencing normalized with unique cDNA molecular identifiers. Donors were grouped into four age groups: young (average approximately 15 years), middle-aged (approximately 41), aged (around 56) and long-lived (around 82). For two donors (one aged 18 to 30 and one aged 80 or older), the study analyzed two additional independent replicas of 1 million unique cDNA reads from the same blood draw.

The 35 to 40 donors, aged about 6 to 95 years, were systemically healthy Caucasian individuals from Russia. Each donor gave 8 to 10 milliliters of peripheral blood, collected into EDTA-treated Vacutainer tubes. Ficoll-Paque density-gradient centrifugation was used to isolate PBMCs, with at least 7 million per sample. Trizol reagent was used to extract total RNA from PBMCs, with at least 6 micrograms per sample. Naive CD45RAhigh/CD27high T cell percentages were measured by flow cytometry on a PBMC aliquot from every donor. The paper as a whole reports these results and caveats: Observed TCR beta diversity per million T cells fell roughly linearly with age, and a significant reduction was already apparent by age around 44. Estimates of total diversity based on one million sequenced T cells were regarded as lower bounds and as underestimates. Because the CMV infection status of the donors was unknown, age-related changes in expanded clonotypes may potentially have been confounded. Compared with the aged group, more naive CD4+ T cells, fewer expanded clones and increased TCR diversity were shown by the long-lived group, suggesting age selection. Because profiling used bulk unsorted PBMCs, naive and antigen-experienced compartments could not be compared conclusively. The percentage of naive T cells measured by flow cytometry correlated strongly with observed TCR beta diversity.

Library preparation was by 5' RACE. Sequencing instrument: Illumina HiSeq 2500. A second PCR of about 6 to 11 cycles was performed with a sample-barcoded 5' primer and a J-beta primer mix. A template-switch 5' adaptor carrying 12 random nucleotides introduced a unique molecular identifier onto each TCR beta cDNA molecule. At least 2.5 million CDR3-containing paired-end reads were obtained from each sample. The Mint cDNA synthesis kit, primed by a TRBC-specific oligonucleotide, was used to synthesize first-strand cDNA from all RNA. Following uracil-DNA glycosylase treatment, a first 18-cycle PCR with universal primers M1SS and BC2_uni_R was performed on all cDNA. Per the source publication's procedure: Normalization of each sample was performed by random selection of 1 million high-quality reads, each carrying a distinct molecular identifier. Reads sharing molecular identifiers were discarded rather than binned into consensus sequences. CDR3 identification, clonotype clustering and error correction used MiTCR with a Q25 quality threshold and the strictest error-elimination algorithm. A nonparametric unseen species model with Euler transformation was used to estimate a lower bound on total TCR beta diversity. TCRdb reran the public reads through fastp at Q25 and MiXCR, keeping productive beta chains. Rows are unified per CDR3 protein, each entry keeping the most common DNA and genes. These V and J calls originate from TCRdb's pipeline instead of the authors' own analysis. The sample contains some 800,000 distinct CDR3 sequences, roughly 25% of them found a single time. The ten largest make up more than 3% of the sample.

For this clonotype: What antigen it recognizes has not been identified. The sample holds no much larger clone one base away, and base qualities are not on file.

From a lookup of the germline V gene, CDR1 and CDR2 are SGHVS and FQNEAQ. CDR3 length: 14 amino acids, cysteine to phenylalanine. Only the CDR3 region is kept as DNA, spanning 42 bases read in frame from base 1. The trim is 2 bases for V and 7 bases for J, with a gap of 14 bases between the germline ends. The data were also submitted as part of a second study, on T cells of mothers and their children. As the second publication notes: Nine systemically healthy Caucasian individuals, comprising three mothers and their six children, were included as donors. cDNA synthesis used all of the extracted RNA, with 1.5 ug of RNA in each 15 ul reaction. In the second PCR, the M1S primer added sample barcodes and 2-4 random nucleotides. Each mother yielded over 8.5 million TCR beta CDR3 reads and each child some 3 million reads. In both related and unrelated pairs, thymic selection shapes the output of TCR recombination in a similar way, with inherited differences having only a minor effect. Normalized repertoire overlap was always slightly but never significantly higher in related than unrelated mother-child pairs. No persistent microchimeric T cell clones were detected, at a sensitivity of approximately 90 clones per million clonotypes. Deep NGS was used in the study to compare the TCR beta repertoires of mothers and children and to look for features that separate related mother-child pairs from unrelated individuals. The mean age was 40 +/- 4 years for the mothers and approximately 11 +/- 4 years for the children. After adapter ligation was performed with NEBNext reagents, the libraries were sequenced on an Illumina HiSeq 2000 with 100+100 nt paired-end reads. To prevent cross-contamination, the mother and child libraries were prepared one month apart and sequenced in separate runs. Between roughly 450,000 and 2,200,000 distinct TCR beta clonotypes were identified per donor. Naive TCR beta clonotypes were estimated from low-frequency clonotypes matched to each donor's FACS-determined naive share, without sorting.

This clonotype was sampled from a boy aged 5-17 years in good health. The chain uses TRBV7-8 and TRBJ1-1; the D gene cannot be resolved reliably. The sample was blood. The DNA sequence is TGTGCCAGCAGCTTAAGTCTGGCAACCCGTGAAGCTTTCTTT. It is translated as CASSLSLATREAFF.